This TCR beta chain was observed in a study of blood T cell repertoires in COVID-19. Cohorts were assigned according to the clinical history that participants reported. Methods used by the authors: From reference gene primer amplification, estimates of nucleated cell counts were derived. Clones were read by immunoSEQ multiplex PCR, and TCRdb kept only the in-frame ones, dropping some. The V and J calls and clone size come from that table; D and trimming were worked out from the DNA. The sample gives more than 400,000 clones, 75% to 90% of which show up once; approximately 0.7% is in the top ten. Germline lookup yields CDR1 SGHRS and CDR2 YFSETQ. CDR3 length: 15 amino acids. J lost 9 bases, V lost 5 bases, and 11 bases had no gene match.

V usage is TRBV5-1 and J usage is TRBJ2-2, with 9 bases lining up with TRBD1. Sequencing was carried out using PBMCs or T cells enriched from blood (not recorded which). The TCR was taken from a young woman who had recovered from COVID-19. In nucleotides, the CDR3 is TGCGCCAGCAGACCGCCCGGGACAGGGAACCGGGAGCTGTTTTTT. Its protein product is CASRPPGTGNRELFF.